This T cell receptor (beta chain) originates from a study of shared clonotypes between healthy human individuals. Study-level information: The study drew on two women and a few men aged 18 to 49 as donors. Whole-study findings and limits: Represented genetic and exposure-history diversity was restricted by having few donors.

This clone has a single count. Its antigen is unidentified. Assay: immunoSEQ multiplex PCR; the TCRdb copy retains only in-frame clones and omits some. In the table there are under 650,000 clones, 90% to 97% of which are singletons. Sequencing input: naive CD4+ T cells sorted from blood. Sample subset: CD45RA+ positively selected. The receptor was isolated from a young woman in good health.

The DNA of the CDR3 is TGTGCCAGCACCCAAGGGGGCACTAGCAATCAGCCCCAGCATTTT. Translated, it gives CASTQGGTSNQPQHF. The rearrangement uses TRBV6-1 and TRBJ1-5; 7 bases match TRBD1. The CDR3 sequence is 15 residues long. Trimming cost V 7 bases and J 0 bases; bases outside gene matches: 6. CDR1 MNHNS and CDR2 SASEGT come from the germline V gene.